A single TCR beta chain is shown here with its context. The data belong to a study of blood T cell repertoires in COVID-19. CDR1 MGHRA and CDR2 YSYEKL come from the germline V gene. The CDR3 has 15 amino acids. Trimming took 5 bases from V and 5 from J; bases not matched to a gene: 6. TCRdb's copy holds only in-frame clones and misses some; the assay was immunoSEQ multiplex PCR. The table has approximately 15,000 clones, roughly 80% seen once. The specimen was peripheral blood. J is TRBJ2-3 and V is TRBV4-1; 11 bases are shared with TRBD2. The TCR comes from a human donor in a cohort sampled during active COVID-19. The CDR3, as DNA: TGCGCCAGCAGCGCCTTTAGCGGGAGGGTAGATACGCAGTATTTT. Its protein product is CASSAFSGRVDTQYF.